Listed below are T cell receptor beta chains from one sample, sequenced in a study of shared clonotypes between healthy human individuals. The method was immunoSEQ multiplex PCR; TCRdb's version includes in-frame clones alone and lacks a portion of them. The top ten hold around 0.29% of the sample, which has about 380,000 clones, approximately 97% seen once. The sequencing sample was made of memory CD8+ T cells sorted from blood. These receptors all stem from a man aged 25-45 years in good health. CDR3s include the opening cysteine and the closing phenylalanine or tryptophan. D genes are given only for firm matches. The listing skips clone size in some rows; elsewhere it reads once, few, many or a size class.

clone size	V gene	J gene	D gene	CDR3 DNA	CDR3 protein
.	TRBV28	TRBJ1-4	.	TGTGCCAGCAGTTCCCCGGGAGGGGAGGAAAAACTGTTTTTT	CASSSPGGEEKLFF
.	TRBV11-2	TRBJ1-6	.	TGTGCCAGCAGCTTAGGGGGCTCACCCCTCCACTTT	CASSLGGSPLHF
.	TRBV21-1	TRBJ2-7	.	TGTGCCAGCAGCAACCCCGGCCGGGACAGGTACGAGCAGTACTTC	CASSNPGRDRYEQYF
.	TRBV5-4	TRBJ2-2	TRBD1	TGTGCCAGCAGCTTACAGGGGGCGAACACCGGGGAGCTGTTTTTT	CASSLQGANTGELFF
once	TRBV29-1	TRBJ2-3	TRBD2	TGCAGCGTCCCCCTAGCGGAGAGGGGCACAGATACGCAGTATTTT	CSVPLAERGTDTQYF
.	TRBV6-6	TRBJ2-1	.	TGTGCCAGCAGTTACTCTAGCGACAATGAGCAGTTCTTC	CASSYSSDNEQFF
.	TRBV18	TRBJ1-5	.	TGTGCCAGCTCACCGGATAGCGGGAAAAGGGGCAATCAGCCCCAGCATTTT	CASSPDSGKRGNQPQHF
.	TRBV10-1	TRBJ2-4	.	TGCGCCAGCAGTGCGACAGGAGCCAAAAACATTCAGTACTTC	CASSATGAKNIQYF
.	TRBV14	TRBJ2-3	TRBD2	TGTGCCAGCAGCCAAGTAGTTCCGACTAGCGGGATGGTGTTGACAGATACGCAGTATTTT	CASSQVVPTSGMVLTDTQYF
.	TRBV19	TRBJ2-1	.	TGTGCCAGTAGTACACCAGGGGAGACCTACAATGAGCAGTTCTTC	CASSTPGETYNEQFF
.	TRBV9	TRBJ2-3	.	TGTGCCAGCAGCGTAGTTGCGGGATCAGATACGCAGTATTTT	CASSVVAGSDTQYF
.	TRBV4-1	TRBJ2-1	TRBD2	TGCGCCAGCGGCCTAGCGGGAGGTTTAAAGTACGATGAGCAGTTCTTC	CASGLAGGLKYDEQFF
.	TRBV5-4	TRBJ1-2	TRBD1	TGTGCCAGCAGCCTTAAAGTAGGGACAGGCGAAAGCTACACCTTC	CASSLKVGTGESYTF
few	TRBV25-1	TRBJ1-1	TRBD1	TGTGCCAGCAGTGGGGGCAGGGGGCATGTTAACACTGAAGCTTTCTTT	CASSGGRGHVNTEAFF
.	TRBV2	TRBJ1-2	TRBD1	TGTGCCAGCAGTGTCGTCTGGGACAGGGCCAGAGGCTACACCTTC	CASSVVWDRARGYTF
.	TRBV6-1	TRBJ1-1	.	TGTGCCAGCAATTTCGATAGCTACACTGAAGCTTTCTTT	CASNFDSYTEAFF
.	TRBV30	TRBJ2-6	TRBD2	TGTGCCTGGAGTGTACCGGGAGGAGGGTCCTCTGGGGCCAACGTCCTGACTTTC	CAWSVPGGGSSGANVLTF
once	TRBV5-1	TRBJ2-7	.	TGCGCCAGCAGCTTGGGATTCGGACAGCAGCAGTACTTC	CASSLGFGQQQYF
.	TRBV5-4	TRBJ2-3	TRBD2	TGTGCCAGCAGCTTAGCAGCGGGGGGGTTTCGGGATACGCAGTATTTT	CASSLAAGGFRDTQYF
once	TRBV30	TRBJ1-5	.	TGTGCCTGGAGTGTACAAGGGGTAAGGCAGCCCCAGCATTTT	CAWSVQGVRQPQHF
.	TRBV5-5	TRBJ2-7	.	TGTGCCAGCAGCTTGGATTCAGGTTTTGGGCAGGGCTACGAGCAGTACTTC	CASSLDSGFGQGYEQYF
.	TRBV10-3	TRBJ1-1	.	TGTGCCATCAGTGCGGGGTTCTTGAACACTGAAGCTTTCTTT	CAISAGFLNTEAFF
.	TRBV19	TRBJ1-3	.	TGTGCCAGTAGTATAGAGGCCTCTGGAAACACCATATATTTT	CASSIEASGNTIYF
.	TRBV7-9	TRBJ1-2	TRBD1	TGTGCCAGCACCATTCCCGGGACAGAGGATGGCTACACCTTC	CASTIPGTEDGYTF
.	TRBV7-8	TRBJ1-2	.	TGTGCCAGCAGCTTAGTGTCAGGGGACTATGGCTACACCTTC	CASSLVSGDYGYTF
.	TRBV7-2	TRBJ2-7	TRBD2	TGTGCCAGCAGCTTAGGGGGTAGCGGGATTTACGAGCAGTACTTC	CASSLGGSGIYEQYF
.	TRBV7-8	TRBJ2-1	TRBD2	TGTGCCAGCAGCCTTGGTTTAGCGGGAGGCCGATACAATGAGCAGTTCTTC	CASSLGLAGGRYNEQFF
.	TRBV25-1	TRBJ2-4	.	TGTGCCAGCAGTGCGCCGGCAGGGGCCATTCAGTACTTC	CASSAPAGAIQYF
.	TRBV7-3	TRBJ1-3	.	TGTGCCAGCAGCTTAAACAATGGAAACACCATATATTTT	CASSLNNGNTIYF
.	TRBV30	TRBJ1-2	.	TGTGCCTGGAGTTACACAGGGAACTATGGCTACACCTTC	CAWSYTGNYGYTF
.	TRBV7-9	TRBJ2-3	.	TGTGCCAGCAGCTCCGCACTCAGGGACTTCACAGATACGCAGTATTTT	CASSSALRDFTDTQYF
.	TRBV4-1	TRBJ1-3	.	TGCGCCAGCAGCCAAGAACGGTTTGGGGGAAGACAGACCATATATTTT	CASSQERFGGRQTIYF
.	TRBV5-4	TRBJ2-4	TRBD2	TGTGCCAGCAGCGAGACTAGCGGGAGAGACAAAAACATTCAGTACTTC	CASSETSGRDKNIQYF
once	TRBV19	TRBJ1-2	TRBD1	TGTGCCAGTAGTCTTCCTGGACAGGGCTATGGCTACACCTTC	CASSLPGQGYGYTF
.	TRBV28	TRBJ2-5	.	TGTGCCAGCAGCCCGACAGGAAACGAAGAGACCCAGTACTTC	CASSPTGNEETQYF
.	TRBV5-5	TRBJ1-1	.	TGTGCCAGCAGCTTGCCGGGGCTGAACACTGAAGCTTTCTTT	CASSLPGLNTEAFF
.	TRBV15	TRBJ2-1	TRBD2	TGTGCCACCAGCAGTTTTAGAGGACTAGCTACCGATGAGCAGTTCTTC	CATSSFRGLATDEQFF
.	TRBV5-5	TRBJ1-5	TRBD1	TGTGCCAGCAGAGCTTGGACAGGGAATTTGCCCCAGCATTTT	CASRAWTGNLPQHF
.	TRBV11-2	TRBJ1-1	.	TGTGCCAGCAGCTTACGGGGGAACACTGAAGCTTTCTTT	CASSLRGNTEAFF
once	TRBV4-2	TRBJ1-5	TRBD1	TGTGCCAGCAGCCAAGTAAAAGGGGGCTCCAATCAGCCCCAGCATTTT	CASSQVKGGSNQPQHF
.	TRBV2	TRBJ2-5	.	TGTGCCAGCAGCGGGCAGAGAGAGACCCAGTACTTC	CASSGQRETQYF
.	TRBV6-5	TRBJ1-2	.	TGTGCCAGCAGCTCCGTCCCGGGCGACGGGGGCTACACCTTC	CASSSVPGDGGYTF
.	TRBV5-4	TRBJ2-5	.	TGTGCCAGCAGCTTGGTTGTCTTGGGGGGCGAGACCCAGTACTTC	CASSLVVLGGETQYF
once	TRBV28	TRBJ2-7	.	TGTGCCAGCAGTGAGGCCTTCACCTACGAGCAGTACTTC	CASSEAFTYEQYF
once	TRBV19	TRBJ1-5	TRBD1	TGTGCCAGTATTCGGACAGGGGGGCCGCAGGGCAATCAGCCCCAGCATTTT	CASIRTGGPQGNQPQHF
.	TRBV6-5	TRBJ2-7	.	TGTGCCAGCAGTGCGACGGAGACCTACGAGCAGTACTTC	CASSATETYEQYF
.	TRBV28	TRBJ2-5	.	TGTGCCAGCGAGCAGGGAGGAAAGAAGACCCAGTACTTC	CASEQGGKKTQYF
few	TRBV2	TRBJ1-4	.	TGTGCCAGCAGGAAGACGGAACTAGGCGTAGCTAATGAAAAACTGTTTTTT	CASRKTELGVANEKLFF
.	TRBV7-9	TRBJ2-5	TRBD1	TGTGCCAGCAGCCGCTACAGGACAGGGGAAGCGGGGACCCAGTACTTC	CASSRYRTGEAGTQYF
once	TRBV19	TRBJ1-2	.	TGTGCCAGTAGTATCCTTGGTCGGAGCTATGGCTACACCTTC	CASSILGRSYGYTF
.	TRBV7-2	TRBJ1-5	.	TGTGCCAGCAGCTTAGAGGGGGTCAGGGGCAATCAGCCCCAGCATTTT	CASSLEGVRGNQPQHF
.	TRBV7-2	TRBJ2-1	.	TGTGCCAGCAGCTTATTCACAGGGAGTCTGGCGTACAATGAGCAGTTCTTC	CASSLFTGSLAYNEQFF
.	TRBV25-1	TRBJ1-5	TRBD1	TGTGCCAGCAGCCTGACAGGGAAGGGTCAGCCCCAGCATTTT	CASSLTGKGQPQHF
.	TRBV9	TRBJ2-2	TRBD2	TGTGCCAGCAGCGTAACTAGCGGCATCACCGGGGAGCTGTTTTTT	CASSVTSGITGELFF
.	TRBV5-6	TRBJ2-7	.	TGTGCCAGCAGCTTGGGTCGCTACGAGCAGTACTTC	CASSLGRYEQYF